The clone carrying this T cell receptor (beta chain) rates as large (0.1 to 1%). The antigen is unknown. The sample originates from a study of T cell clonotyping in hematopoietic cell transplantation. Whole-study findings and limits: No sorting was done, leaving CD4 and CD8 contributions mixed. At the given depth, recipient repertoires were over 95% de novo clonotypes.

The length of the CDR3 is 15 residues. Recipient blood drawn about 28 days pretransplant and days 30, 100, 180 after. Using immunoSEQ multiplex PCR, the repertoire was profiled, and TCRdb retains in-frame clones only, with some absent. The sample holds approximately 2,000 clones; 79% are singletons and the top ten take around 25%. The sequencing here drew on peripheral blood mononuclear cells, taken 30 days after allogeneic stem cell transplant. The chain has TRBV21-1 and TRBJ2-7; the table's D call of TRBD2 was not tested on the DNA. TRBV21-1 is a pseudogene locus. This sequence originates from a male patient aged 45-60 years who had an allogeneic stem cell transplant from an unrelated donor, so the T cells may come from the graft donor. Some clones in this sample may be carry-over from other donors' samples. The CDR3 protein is CASSCSAQIPYEQYF. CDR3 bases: TGTGCCAGCAGCTGTAGCGCCCAAATACCCTACGAGCAGTACTTC.